The 15 T cell receptor beta chains listed next were all sequenced from one sample in a study of shared clonotypes between healthy human individuals (dated by TCRdb to the early 2020s). CD8 naive samples were CD45RO-negative cells positively selected for CCR7, giving a CD45RA+CCR7+ population that excluded TemRA cells. Receptors were amplified or captured by the immunoSEQ multiplex PCR assay. As stored in TCRdb, this immuneACCESS dataset retains in-frame rearrangements with V and J assigned. A fraction of the clones does not appear; measured against another copy, unresolved V genes explain less than half of the discrepancy, and the remainder lacks a known reason. In all, the sample holds roughly 770,000 clones, and approximately 97% of those were seen once. The ten largest clones capture less than 0.25% of the sample. Sequenced material: naive CD8+ T cells sorted from blood. The cell subset or site label here, explained by the study, means: CD45RA+CCR7+. Source of these receptors: a man aged 25-40 years in good health.

As to this clone: The same CDR3 can be traced to other DNA sequences in this sample. In nucleotides, the CDR3 is TGTGCCAGCAGCTTAGGCGGCACTAGCTACGAGCAGTACTTC. Translated, it gives CASSLGGTSYEQYF. The chain carries TRBV11-2 and TRBJ2-7; D perhaps matches TRBD2 (5 bases). Trimming stripped 1 base from V and 3 bases from J, with 10 bases between. Germline values: CDR1 SGHAT, CDR2 FQNNGV. This CDR3 has 14 residues.

The V call is TRBV9, the J call TRBJ2-1; D may be TRBD2 (6 bases). The CDR3 covers 15 residues. Germline CDR1 is SGDLS and CDR2 is YYNGEE. V was clipped by 4 bases and J by 2 bases, with 13 bases between them. The CDR3 loop reads CASSPTGDAYNEQFF. In DNA, the CDR3 is TGTGCCAGCAGCCCCACGGGGGACGCCTACAATGAGCAGTTCTTC.

Notes on this clone: Other DNA sequences in this sample translate to the same CDR3. The CDR3 DNA is TGTGCCAGCAGCTTAGCCGTGAATCAGCCCCAGCATTTT. It yields the protein CASSLAVNQPQHF. This chain joins TRBV7-8 and TRBJ1-5, with D unclear. Trimming removed 0 bases at V and 4 bases at J, with 4 bases between. Germline V gives CDR1 SGHVS, CDR2 FQNEAQ. This CDR3 has 13 residues.

V gene TRBV7-2 combines with J gene TRBJ2-5, with 10 bases identical to TRBD1. The length of the CDR3 is 15 residues. V was clipped by 4 bases and J by 0 bases; unmatched bases: 2. The germline CDR1 and CDR2 sequences are SGHTA and FQGNSA. CDR3 coding DNA: TGTGCCAGCAGCTCGGACAGGGGGTACCAAGAGACCCAGTACTTC. Its protein is CASSSDRGYQETQYF.

This chain connects TRBV10-3 to TRBJ2-7, with 7 bases that match TRBD1. Per the germline V gene, CDR1 is ENHRY and CDR2 is SYGVKD. Unmatched junction bases numbered 3, after V lost 3 bases and J lost 1 base. The CDR3 consists of 14 residues. CDR3 residues: CAISDWDRSYEQYF. The CDR3 DNA reads TGTGCCATCAGTGACTGGGACAGATCCTACGAGCAGTACTTC.

The chain recombines TRBV25-1 with TRBJ2-1; D is uncertain. V was cut by 3 bases and J by 11 bases, with 17 bases left in between. CDR3 length: 14 amino acids. From germline, CDR1 is MGHDK and CDR2 SYGVNS. CDR3 nucleotide sequence: TGTGCCAGCAGTGACGTCAGCCTGGAGCCCCAGCAGTTCTTC. Protein: CASSDVSLEPQQFF.

V gene TRBV7-2 combines with J gene TRBJ2-7; D remains ambiguous. The V gene's germline CDR1 is SGHTA and CDR2 FQGNSA. This CDR3 has 12 residues. Trimming left V 4 bases short and J 6 bases short, with 10 bases between. CDR3 loop: CASSSALPEQYF. The DNA for the CDR3 is TGTGCCAGCAGCTCTGCCCTACCCGAGCAGTACTTC.

The gene calls are TRBV28 and TRBJ2-7; D unclear. Trimming removed 2 bases at V and 2 bases at J, with 19 bases between. The CDR3 extends over 17 amino acids. From germline, CDR1 is MDHEN and CDR2 SYDVKM. CDR3 amino acids: CASSLPQVETWTYEQYF. CDR3 nucleotide sequence: TGTGCCAGCAGTTTACCCCAGGTGGAAACATGGACCTACGAGCAGTACTTC.

The chain links TRBV19 to TRBJ2-1; 10 nucleotides match TRBD1. The CDR3 is 13 amino acids. CDR1 and CDR2 (germline): LNHDA, SQIVND (reference sequence). The CDR3 protein is CAVETGGRNEQFF. Written as DNA, the CDR3 is TGTGCGGTCGAGACAGGGGGCCGCAATGAGCAGTTCTTC.

J is TRBJ2-7 and V is TRBV5-5; 10 nucleotides line up with TRBD2. There are 13 residues in the CDR3. Germline values: CDR1 SGHKS, CDR2 YYEKEE (reference sequence). The V segment lost 6 bases and the J segment 3 bases; nucleotides outside the gene matches: 3. CDR3 nucleotides: TGTGCCAGCATTCTAGCGGGAGACTACGAGCAGTACTTC. It yields the protein CASILAGDYEQYF.

The rearrangement joins TRBV4-3 to TRBJ2-7, with 11 positions matching TRBD2. The trim removed 0 bases at V and 1 base at J, leaving 5 bases unmatched. CDR3 length: 17 amino acids. CDR1 and CDR2 from the germline V gene are LGHNA and YSLEER. The CDR3 reads CASSQDGGLADSYEQYF. DNA for the CDR3: TGCGCCAGCAGCCAAGATGGGGGACTAGCGGATTCCTACGAGCAGTACTTC.

V usage is TRBV11-2 and J usage is TRBJ2-3; 7 bases are a match to TRBD1. The CDR3 extends over 15 amino acids. Germline V gene sequence: CDR1 SGHAT, CDR2 FQNNGV. V lost 4 bases and J lost 3; bases outside the gene matches: 7. The CDR3 sequence: CASSSVWGQTDTQYF. CDR3 nucleotide sequence: TGTGCCAGCAGCTCGGTTTGGGGACAGACAGATACGCAGTATTTT. The whole variable domain, remainder taken from reference TRBV11-2 and TRBJ2-3, is EAGVAQSPRYKIIEKRQSVAFWCNPISGHATLYWYQQILGQGPKLLIQFQNNGVVDDSQLPKDRFSAERLKGVDSTLKIQPAKLEDSAVYLCASSSVWGQTDTQYFGPGTRLTVL.

This chain joins TRBV7-9 and TRBJ2-2, with D possibly being TRBD2 (5 bases). The V and J ends lost 1 base and 1 base respectively, with 10 bases between them. The germline V gene encodes CDR1 SEHNR and CDR2 FQNEAQ (reference sequence). The CDR3 has 16 residues. As DNA, the CDR3 is TGTGCCAGCAGCTTAGTCGGTAGCGAGAACACCGGGGAGCTGTTTTTT. Encoded protein: CASSLVGSENTGELFF.

V gene TRBV7-9 combines with J gene TRBJ1-1; D is uncertain. Germline assignment: CDR1 SEHNR and CDR2 FQNEAQ (reference sequence). V gave up 3 bases and J gave up 1 base, with 6 bases separating them. This CDR3 has 13 residues. The CDR3, as DNA: TGTGCCAGCAGCTTCGATCCGAACACTGAAGCTTTCTTT. It translates to CASSFDPNTEAFF.

This chain connects TRBV5-1 to TRBJ2-7, with a possible D match to TRBD2 (6 bases). The V gene lost 4 bases and the J gene lost 2 bases, with 13 bases spanning the gap. Looked up from germline, CDR1 is SGHRS and CDR2 is YFSETQ. This CDR3 has 14 residues. Written as DNA, the CDR3 is TGCGCCAGCAGCCACGGGACTGCCACCTACGAGCAGTACTTC. Its translation is CASSHGTATYEQYF.